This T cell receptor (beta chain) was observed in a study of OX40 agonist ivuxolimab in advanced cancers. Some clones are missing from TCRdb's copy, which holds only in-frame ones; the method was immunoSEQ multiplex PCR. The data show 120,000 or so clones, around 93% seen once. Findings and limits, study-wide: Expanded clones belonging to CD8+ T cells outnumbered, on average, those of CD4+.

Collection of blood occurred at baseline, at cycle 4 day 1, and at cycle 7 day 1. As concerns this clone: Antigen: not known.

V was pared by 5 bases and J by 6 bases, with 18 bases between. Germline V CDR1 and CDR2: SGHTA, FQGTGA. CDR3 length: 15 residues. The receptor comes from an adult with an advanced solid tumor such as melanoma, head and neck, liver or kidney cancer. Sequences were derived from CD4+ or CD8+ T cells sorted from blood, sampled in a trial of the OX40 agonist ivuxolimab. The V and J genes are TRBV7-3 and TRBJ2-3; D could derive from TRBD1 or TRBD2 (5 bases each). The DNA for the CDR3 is TGTGCCAGCAGCCTCACGGGGCTGATGGGGGATACGCAGTATTTT. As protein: CASSLTGLMGDTQYF.